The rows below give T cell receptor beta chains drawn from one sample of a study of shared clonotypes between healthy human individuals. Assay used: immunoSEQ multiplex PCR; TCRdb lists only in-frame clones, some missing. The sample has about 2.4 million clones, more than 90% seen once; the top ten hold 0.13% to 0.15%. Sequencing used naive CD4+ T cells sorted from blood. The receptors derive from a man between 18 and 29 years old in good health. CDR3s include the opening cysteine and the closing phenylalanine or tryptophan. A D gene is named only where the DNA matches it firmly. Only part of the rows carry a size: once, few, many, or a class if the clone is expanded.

cdr3_nt: TGTGCCAGCAGCTTTTCCCGGGGGACTCAAGAGACCCAGTACTTC
cdr3_aa: CASSFSRGTQETQYF
j_call: TRBJ2-5
d_call: .
v_call: TRBV7-2
clone_size: .

cdr3_nt: TGCAGCGCCAGGGAGAATAGCAATCAGCCCCAGCATTTT
cdr3_aa: CSARENSNQPQHF
j_call: TRBJ1-5
d_call: .
v_call: TRBV29-1
clone_size: .

cdr3_nt: TGTGCCAGCACCACGCCCACAGGGCTCCGAGGGCCCCAGCATTTT
cdr3_aa: CASTTPTGLRGPQHF
j_call: TRBJ1-5
d_call: .
v_call: TRBV28
clone_size: once

cdr3_nt: TGTGCCCCCCCCCGGGGATCCTATAGCAATCAGCCCCAGCATTTT
cdr3_aa: CAPPRGSYSNQPQHF
j_call: TRBJ1-5
d_call: .
v_call: TRBV5-3
clone_size: .

cdr3_nt: TGCAGCGCCCTCGGACAGGGTCTGGGCACAGATACGCAGTATTTT
cdr3_aa: CSALGQGLGTDTQYF
j_call: TRBJ2-3
d_call: TRBD1
v_call: TRBV29-1
clone_size: .

cdr3_nt: TGCGCCAGCAGACAGGGGTTGGTTTACTATGGCTACACCTTC
cdr3_aa: CASRQGLVYYGYTF
j_call: TRBJ1-2
d_call: TRBD1
v_call: TRBV5-1
clone_size: .

cdr3_nt: TGTGCCAGCAGTTTCGCAGGGGGTGGAGGCAATCAGCCCCAGCATTTT
cdr3_aa: CASSFAGGGGNQPQHF
j_call: TRBJ1-5
d_call: TRBD1
v_call: TRBV28
clone_size: .

cdr3_nt: TGTGCCAGCAGTCTAAAGACTGAAAAACTGTTTTTT
cdr3_aa: CASSLKTEKLFF
j_call: TRBJ1-4
d_call: .
v_call: TRBV6-4
clone_size: .

cdr3_nt: TGTGCCAGCAGTTACTCGAACAGGGGGCGCTACTACGAGCAGTACTTC
cdr3_aa: CASSYSNRGRYYEQYF
j_call: TRBJ2-7
d_call: TRBD1
v_call: TRBV6-5
clone_size: .

cdr3_nt: TGCAGCGTCGGGACCTACACAGATACGCAGTATTTT
cdr3_aa: CSVGTYTDTQYF
j_call: TRBJ2-3
d_call: .
v_call: TRBV29-1
clone_size: .

cdr3_nt: TGTGCCAGCAAGGCGGGGGGCCCTGGAAACACCATATATTTT
cdr3_aa: CASKAGGPGNTIYF
j_call: TRBJ1-3
d_call: .
v_call: TRBV27
clone_size: .

cdr3_nt: TGTGCTAGTGGTTTAGGTGGGAGCAATCAGCCCCAGCATTTT
cdr3_aa: CASGLGGSNQPQHF
j_call: TRBJ1-5
d_call: .
v_call: TRBV12-5
clone_size: .

cdr3_nt: TGTGCCAGTAGTATAGCTGGGAGCTCCTATAATTCACCCCTCCACTTT
cdr3_aa: CASSIAGSSYNSPLHF
j_call: TRBJ1-6
d_call: .
v_call: TRBV19
clone_size: .